This is a list of T cell receptor beta chains from one sample in a study of type 1 regulatory T cells. TCRdb fed the reads into MiXCR, producing one record per CDR3 protein. The repertoire consists of 25,000 or so distinct CDR3 sequences, with just under 75% occurring once and the leading ten covering around an eighth. Their target antigens are unknown. Sequencing used cultured T cells, either the whole culture or a sorted T cell fraction (not recorded which). Source of these receptors: a human donor in good health. The CDR3 runs from the conserved cysteine through the conserved F or W. D genes are given only for firm matches. Some rows have no size entry. The others give once, few or many, or a class for an expanded clone.

J gene,D gene,V gene,clone size,CDR3 DNA,CDR3 protein
TRBJ2-1,TRBD2,TRBV7-8,-,TGTGCCAGCAGCCTCCGGACTAGCTATATCCATGAGCAGTTCTTC,CASSLRTSYIHEQFF
TRBJ2-5,TRBD2,TRBV5-5,-,TGTGCCAGCAGCTTGGCCCCCGGGACTAGCGGGGGGGCGGTGGAGACCCAGTACTTC,CASSLAPGTSGGAVETQYF
TRBJ1-1,-,TRBV27,once,TGTACCAGCAGTTTATCCAGGAACACTGAAGCTTTCTTT,CTSSLSRNTEAFF
TRBJ2-1,-,TRBV9,once,TGTGCCAGCAGCGTATCACCCGAGGGACGAATCGATGAGCAGTTCTTC,CASSVSPEGRIDEQFF
TRBJ2-3,-,TRBV11-1,once,TGTGCCAGCAGCTTAGCCCGCACAAATACGCAGTATTTT,CASSLARTNTQYF
TRBJ1-6,-,TRBV7-2,few,TGTGCCAGCAGCGCAACCCCCGGGGTACCCCTCCACTTT,CASSATPGVPLHF
TRBJ1-1,-,TRBV27,-,TGTGCCAGCAGGACTCAACAGGGACCGAACACTGAAGCTTTCTTT,CASRTQQGPNTEAFF
TRBJ2-7,-,TRBV12-3/TRBV12-4,-,TGTGCCAGCAGTTGGCAGGTCTCCTACGAGCAGTACTTC,CASSWQVSYEQYF
TRBJ1-1,-,TRBV12-3/TRBV12-4,-,TGTGCCAGCGGTTCCTCCGGGCTCACTGAAGCTTTCTTT,CASGSSGLTEAFF
TRBJ2-5,TRBD2,TRBV14,-,TGTGCCAGCAGCCAAGATGCTGGCGGGGGGCCACAAGAGACCCAGTACTTC,CASSQDAGGGPQETQYF
TRBJ2-2,-,TRBV3-1,-,TGTGCCAGCAGCTTCGGACTATTCACCGGGGAGCTGTTTTTT,CASSFGLFTGELFF
TRBJ1-5,-,TRBV6-2/TRBV6-3,-,TGTGCCAGCAGTTCCAAGGACCGTCAGCCCCAGCATTTT,CASSSKDRQPQHF
TRBJ2-7,-,TRBV7-2,few,TGTGCCAGCACTCGAGAGTTGGGACAAAACTACGAGCAGTACTTC,CASTRELGQNYEQYF
TRBJ2-1,-,TRBV6-1,-,TGTGCCAGCAAGGCAGTGAGCTCCTACAATGAGCAGTTCTTC,CASKAVSSYNEQFF
TRBJ2-1,-,TRBV6-1,once,TGTGCCAGCAGGTTCAGCAGGGCTTACAATGAGCAGTTCTTC,CASRFSRAYNEQFF
TRBJ1-6,-,TRBV7-9,-,TGTGCCAGCAGCTTAAACACTCTTAATTCACCCCTCCACTTT,CASSLNTLNSPLHF
TRBJ1-2,-,TRBV4-1,few,TGCGCCAACAGCCAAGATGGGGCTGTAACAGGACGATATGGCTACACCTTC,CANSQDGAVTGRYGYTF
TRBJ1-4,-,TRBV7-8,-,TGTGCCAGCAGCTTATATCTGGGAGACCTAAAACTGTTTTTT,CASSLYLGDLKLFF
TRBJ2-7,TRBD1,TRBV25-1,-,TGTGCCAGCGCGAACAGGGGGTACTCCTACGAGCAGTACTTC,CASANRGYSYEQYF
TRBJ2-4,TRBD1,TRBV20-1,few,TGCAGTGCTAGTAAGACAGGGGCAAACATTCAGTACTTC,CSASKTGANIQYF
TRBJ2-6,-,TRBV5-1,-,TGCGCCAGCAGCTTGGTTGCAGGGAATGGGGCCAACGTCCTGACTTTC,CASSLVAGNGANVLTF
TRBJ2-6,-,TRBV5-1,medium-sized,TGCGCCAGCAGCTTGGGCGGGTTCGGTGGGGCCAACGTCCTGACTTTC,CASSLGGFGGANVLTF
TRBJ2-4,-,TRBV5-1,-,TGCGCCAGCAGCTTTGGAGGGGTGGACATTCAGTACTTC,CASSFGGVDIQYF
TRBJ1-1,-,TRBV4-3,-,TGCGCCAGCAGCCAGTCCCCGGGGGCCAGCACTGAAGCTTTCTTT,CASSQSPGASTEAFF
TRBJ2-1,-,TRBV3-1,-,TGTGCCAGCAGCCAAGATCCGAGGACCCACAATGAGCAGTTCTTC,CASSQDPRTHNEQFF
TRBJ2-3,-,TRBV5-1,few,TGCGCCAGCACCCCAGGCGGGAGCACAGATACGCAGTATTTT,CASTPGGSTDTQYF
TRBJ2-7,TRBD1,TRBV6-5,-,TGTGCCAGCAGTGGACAGGGTAAAAGGGAGCAGTACTTC,CASSGQGKREQYF
TRBJ2-7,-,TRBV20-1,-,TGCAGTGCTAGTCGGGGGAGCTCCTACGAGCAGTACTTC,CSASRGSSYEQYF
TRBJ1-4,-,TRBV7-2,-,TGTGCCAGCCGCCCCGGGCCAACTAATGAAAAACTGTTTTTT,CASRPGPTNEKLFF
TRBJ1-4,-,TRBV7-2,-,TGTGCCAGCAGCCCGGGACCCTGGGGGGATGAAAAACTGTTTTTT,CASSPGPWGDEKLFF
TRBJ2-2,-,TRBV20-1,-,TGCAGTGCCACTCGATGGGGAGCCGGGTTTACCGGGGAGCTGTTTTTT,CSATRWGAGFTGELFF
TRBJ2-1,TRBD2,TRBV2,-,TGTGCCAGCAGTGAGGAAGCGGGGTCCTACAATGAGCAGTTCTTC,CASSEEAGSYNEQFF
TRBJ1-3,-,TRBV13,-,TGTGCCAGCAGCTTAGGGGTCCCAGAGCCTGGAAACACCATATATTTT,CASSLGVPEPGNTIYF
TRBJ1-2,-,TRBV12-3/TRBV12-4,few,TGTGCCAGCAGCGCACACTATGGCTACACCTTC,CASSAHYGYTF
TRBJ2-1,-,TRBV4-1,-,TGCGCCAGCAGCTCAAACAGGGTGACGGGGACTGAGCAGTTCTTC,CASSSNRVTGTEQFF